Each of the 32 T cell receptor beta chains below was sequenced from the same sample in a study of cytomegalovirus exposure and HLA in healthy donors. This PCR relied on a set of 60 Vbeta primers and 13 Jbeta primers. The repertoire was sequenced with immunoSEQ multiplex PCR; TCRdb's copy has only in-frame clones and lacks some. Among fewer than 200,000 clones listed, more than 65% were seen once. Sequenced: PBMCs. Receptors were obtained from a woman in her forties in good health and CMV-seropositive.

Notes on this clone: The junction and the germline gene differ at one end; a read error may be behind it. The V call is TRBV18, the J call TRBJ1-1; D not resolved. Germline V gene lookup returns CDR1 KGHSH and CDR2 LQKENI. This CDR3 has 14 amino acids. The CDR3 sequence: CASSPGGENPEAFF. CDR3 bases: TGTGCCAGCTCGCCTGGTGGGGAGAACCCTGAAGCTTTCTTT. Filled out from reference TRBV18 and TRBJ1-1, the complete variable domain reads NAGVMQNPRHLVRRRGQEARLRCSPMKGHSHVYWYRQLPEEGLKFMVYLQKENIIDESGMPKERFSAEFPKEGPSILRIQQVVRGDSAAYFCASSPGGENPEAFFGQGTRLTVV.

CDR3 DNA: TGTGCCAGCAGTAAAACAGGGGGCAGCTACGAGCAGTACTTC. The encoded protein is CASSKTGGSYEQYF. The chain couples TRBV27 to TRBJ2-5; 9 bases are a match to TRBD1. The tail of the sequence fits TRBJ2-7 better, so the J call may be wrong. Per the germline V gene, CDR1 is MNHEY and CDR2 is SMNVEV (reference sequence). This CDR3 contains 14 residues.

The J gene is TRBJ2-7, the V gene TRBV10-2, with 7 positions matching TRBD2. The CDR3 extends over 14 amino acids. V lost 3 bases, J lost 2 bases, and 4 bases stayed unmatched. The germline gives CDR1 WSHSY, CDR2 SAAADI. CDR3 amino acids: CASSEAGFTYEQYF. For the CDR3, the DNA is TGCGCCAGCAGTGAAGCGGGGTTCACCTACGAGCAGTACTTC.

This clone was seen more than once but under ten times. This chain links TRBV7-3 with TRBJ2-3; D might be TRBD2 (6 bases). This CDR3 contains 14 residues. V was shortened by 5 bases and J by 7 bases, with 16 bases between the two germline ends. Germline V gene data show CDR1 as SGHTA and CDR2 as FQGTGA. The CDR3 coding sequence is TGTGCCAGCAGCCCAATCTCTAGCGCCAATACGCAGTATTTT. Protein product: CASSPISSANTQYF.

V gene TRBV6-1 combines with J gene TRBJ1-1; no clear D gene. V lost 2 bases and J 9 bases, leaving 10 bases between the germline ends. The germline CDR1 and CDR2 sequences are MNHNS and SASEGT. This CDR3 is built from 12 residues. The CDR3, as DNA: TGTGCCAGCAGTGAATGGCCGATTCAAGCTTTCTTT. Protein: CASSEWPIQAFF.

The J gene is TRBJ2-7, the V gene TRBV23-1; 7 bases map to TRBD1. TRBV23-1 is recorded as an ORF, its role being uncertain. Unmatched junction bases numbered 9, after V lost 3 bases and J lost 7 bases. This CDR3 has 14 residues. CDR3 protein: CASSHWKGADEQYF. CDR3 nucleotide sequence: TGCGCCAGCAGTCATTGGAAGGGGGCGGATGAGCAGTACTTC.

This chain uses TRBV6-6 with TRBJ2-7; 7 bases agree with TRBD2. This CDR3 region has 12 residues. V was pared by 6 bases and J by 7 bases, with 6 bases of the junction left unmatched. Germline loops: CDR1 MNHNY, CDR2 SVGAGI (reference sequence). Written as DNA, the CDR3 is TGTGCCAGCAGGTCTCTAGCGGCAGAGCAGTACTTC. This sequence encodes CASRSLAAEQYF.

The chain uses TRBV27 and TRBJ2-1; 7 nucleotides match TRBD1. Germline V lookup: CDR1 MNHEY, CDR2 SMNVEV (reference sequence). V shed 5 bases, J shed 5 bases, and the junction held 3 bases outside the gene matches. The CDR3 covers 13 residues. The CDR3: CASSLGTDNEQFF. In DNA form, the CDR3 reads TGTGCCAGCAGTCTGGGGACAGACAATGAGCAGTTCTTC.

The chain combines TRBV7-3 with TRBJ2-1, with 8 bases aligning to TRBD2. Trimming took 5 bases from V and 1 from J; bases not matched to a gene: 4. CDR1 and CDR2 from the germline V gene are SGHTA and FQGTGA. The CDR3 contains 15 residues. This chain's CDR3 is CASSPLAGSYNEQFF. DNA for the CDR3: TGTGCCAGCAGCCCCCTAGCGGGTTCCTACAATGAGCAGTTCTTC.

V and J are TRBV9 and TRBJ2-1, with TRBD2 matching 8 bases. Trimming cost V 4 bases and J 0 bases; bases outside gene matches: 15. This CDR3 region has 19 residues. From germline, CDR1 is SGDLS and CDR2 YYNGEE. DNA for the CDR3: TGTGCCAGCAGCCCTCGTCCTAGCGGGCGCGATCTCTCCTACAATGAGCAGTTCTTC. Amino acid sequence: CASSPRPSGRDLSYNEQFF.

This chain joins TRBV7-9 and TRBJ2-3; D unresolved. Germline-derived CDR1 and CDR2 are SEHNR and FQNEAQ (reference sequence). CDR3 length equals 13 residues. V lost 6 bases to trimming and J lost 2 bases, with 9 bases between them. The CDR3 loop reads CASRADITDTQYF. CDR3 coding DNA: TGTGCCAGCAGGGCCGATATCACAGATACGCAGTATTTT.

This clone was counted a few times. This sequence joins TRBV9 and TRBJ2-5, with 11 bases that match TRBD2. Trimming cost V 3 bases and J 3 bases; bases outside gene matches: 4. The CDR3 is 15 residues long. Germline V lookup: CDR1 SGDLS, CDR2 YYNGEE. The CDR3 here is CASSDGLAGKETQYF. CDR3 nucleotide sequence: TGTGCCAGCAGCGACGGACTAGCGGGCAAAGAGACCCAGTACTTC.

The rearrangement joins TRBV27 to TRBJ2-3; a weak D match, TRBD2 (6 bases). The CDR3 has 15 residues. CDR1 is MNHEY and CDR2 is SMNVEV in the germline V gene (reference sequence). Trimming stripped 3 bases from V and 2 bases from J, with 12 bases between. The CDR3 reads CASSLTRFYTDTQYF. CDR3 DNA sequence: TGTGCCAGCAGTTTGACTAGATTTTACACAGATACGCAGTATTTT.

The J gene is TRBJ2-5, the V gene TRBV6-5; D might be TRBD1 (6 bases). Germline V gene data show CDR1 as MNHEY and CDR2 as SVGAGI. The CDR3 is 14 residues long. Trimming removed 8 bases at V and 4 bases at J, with 17 bases between. Here the CDR3 reads CASRIPGQGETQYF. As DNA, the CDR3 is TGTGCCAGCCGAATTCCGGGACAAGGAGAGACCCAGTACTTC.

This clone was recorded only once. As DNA, the CDR3 is TGTGCCAGCAGCTTAGGGCCGGGACAGCTCACCTACGAGCAGTACTTC. The encoded protein is CASSLGPGQLTYEQYF. The genes are TRBV11-2 and TRBJ2-7; TRBD1 aligns across 7 bases. In germline, CDR1 is SGHAT, CDR2 FQNNGV. J lost 2 bases, V lost 1 base, and 8 bases had no gene match. This CDR3 region has 16 residues.

The chain links TRBV7-2 to TRBJ1-4; a possible D gene is TRBD1 (6 bases). V gave up 4 bases and J gave up 5 bases, with 14 bases separating them. Germline-derived CDR1 and CDR2 are SGHTA and FQGNSA. The CDR3 has 15 residues. This chain's CDR3 is CASSYQGTSNEKLFF. For the CDR3, the DNA is TGTGCCAGCAGCTATCAGGGGACCTCGAATGAAAAACTGTTTTTT. Full variable domain (missing parts from reference TRBV7-2 and TRBJ1-4): GAGVSQSPSNKVTEKGKDVELRCDPISGHTALYWYRQSLGQGLEFLIYFQGNSAPDKSGLPSDRFSAERTGGSVSTLTIQRTQQEDSAVYLCASSYQGTSNEKLFFGSGTQLSVL.

The gene calls are TRBV6-5 and TRBJ1-3, with TRBD1 matching over 8 bases. The CDR3 is 14 amino acids. J gave up 4 bases and V 6 bases, and 5 bases lay outside the gene matches. Germline V gene lookup returns CDR1 MNHEY and CDR2 SVGAGI. CDR3 DNA sequence: TGTGCCAGCAGGCCGACAGGGGCCGGAAACACCATATATTTT. Protein sequence: CASRPTGAGNTIYF.

The chain joins TRBV6-6 to TRBJ1-2; D call uncertain. Germline V gives CDR1 MNHNY, CDR2 SVGAGI (reference sequence). Trimming took off 5 bases at V and 3 bases at J, with 16 bases between the two ends. The CDR3 sequence is 15 residues long. Written as DNA, the CDR3 is TGTGCCAGCAGTGCCCCGTCGGGGAGGGACTATGGCTACACCTTC. Protein: CASSAPSGRDYGYTF.

The J gene is TRBJ2-3, the V gene TRBV7-2; perhaps TRBD1 as D (6 bases). Trimming took off 5 bases at V and 4 bases at J, with 10 bases between the two ends. The CDR3 is made up of 13 amino acids. Germline CDR1 SGHTA, CDR2 FQGNSA. The CDR3 DNA sequence: TGTGCCAGCAGCCCAGGGGTCCCAGATACGCAGTATTTT. As protein: CASSPGVPDTQYF. Filled out from reference TRBV7-2 and TRBJ2-3, the complete variable domain reads GAGVSQSPSNKVTEKGKDVELRCDPISGHTALYWYRQSLGQGLEFLIYFQGNSAPDKSGLPSDRFSAERTGGSVSTLTIQRTQQEDSAVYLCASSPGVPDTQYFGPGTRLTVL.

The chain combines TRBV4-1 with TRBJ2-5, with D uncertain. CDR3 length equals 16 residues. V lost 1 base and J 2 bases, leaving 14 bases between the germline ends. Germline V gene sequence: CDR1 MGHRA, CDR2 YSYEKL. CDR3 protein: CASSQGTAIGQETQYF. The CDR3 DNA is TGCGCCAGCAGCCAAGGCACAGCAATTGGTCAAGAGACCCAGTACTTC.

This clone was seen a single time. This rearrangement joins TRBV19 to TRBJ2-1; the match to TRBD2 covers 9 bases. The CDR3 is made up of 16 amino acids. The V gene end was trimmed by 5 bases and the J gene end by 4 bases; junction bases not matched to a gene: 9. The germline gives CDR1 LNHDA, CDR2 SQIVND (reference sequence). The CDR3 reads CASSPRGGVSYNEQFF. In DNA form, the CDR3 reads TGTGCCAGTAGTCCCCGCGGGGGGGTATCTTACAATGAGCAGTTCTTC.

This clone was seen a few times. The chain uses TRBV10-3 and TRBJ2-3, with a tentative D call TRBD1 (6 bases). The germline V gene encodes CDR1 ENHRY and CDR2 SYGVKD. The CDR3 covers 17 residues. Trimming shortened V by 3 bases and J by 0 bases, and 16 bases separated the two germline ends. Here the CDR3 DNA reads TGTGCCATCAGTGATTCGGACAGAGCTACTAGCACAGATACGCAGTATTTT. Protein sequence: CAISDSDRATSTDTQYF.

This rearrangement joins TRBV10-1 to TRBJ2-7, with 7 nucleotides matching TRBD2. This CDR3 is 18 amino acids long. V shed 6 bases, J shed 6 bases, and the junction held 23 bases outside the gene matches. The germline V gene has CDR1 WNHNN and CDR2 SYGVQD (reference sequence). CDR3 loop: CASRLYYEGGPSVGEQYF. The CDR3 nucleotides are TGCGCCAGCAGGCTATACTACGAGGGAGGGCCGTCGGTTGGCGAGCAGTACTTC.

In the case of this clone: A junction boundary mismatches the germline segment, possibly from a read error. The chain couples TRBV7-7 to TRBJ2-2, with 10 bases matching TRBD2. Germline CDR1 reads SSHAT; CDR2 reads FNYEAQ (reference sequence). This CDR3 has 17 residues. The CDR3: CASSLSAGGYLTGELFF. The CDR3 region has the DNA TGTGCTAGCAGTCTCTCAGCGGGAGGGTACCTCACCGGGGAGCTGTTTTTT.

The chain employs TRBV7-2 and TRBJ2-7; a possible D gene is TRBD1 (6 bases). Germline assignment: CDR1 SGHTA and CDR2 FQGNSA. The CDR3 spans 13 residues. Trimming left V 0 bases short and J 5 bases short, with 8 bases between. The CDR3 reads CASSLARTDEQYF. DNA for the CDR3: TGTGCCAGCAGCTTAGCCCGGACAGACGAGCAGTACTTC.

This clone appeared a few times. The gene calls are TRBV7-8 and TRBJ2-1; 9 bases are a match to TRBD2. Germline assignment: CDR1 SGHVS and CDR2 FQNEAQ. With V trimmed by 1 base and J by 9 bases, 7 bases remained unmatched. The CDR3 is 15 amino acids. The CDR3 loop is CASSLVAGGPGEQFF. DNA for the CDR3: TGTGCCAGCAGCTTAGTGGCGGGAGGGCCAGGTGAGCAGTTCTTC. The whole variable domain, filled in from reference TRBV7-8 and TRBJ2-1, reads GAGVSQSPRYKVAKRGQDVALRCDPISGHVSLFWYQQALGQGPEFLTYFQNEAQLDKSGLPSDRFFAERPEGSVSTLKIQRTQQEDSAVYLCASSLVAGGPGEQFFGPGTRLTVL.

This clone showed up just a few times. The CDR3 bases are TGTGCCAGCAGCGTAGCGGGGGCCGAAGAGACCCAGTACTTC. Its protein is CASSVAGAEETQYF. V usage is TRBV5-4 and J usage is TRBJ2-5, with 9 bases lining up with TRBD2. Losses at the gene ends were 4 bases for V and 3 bases for J; bases not matched to a gene: 4. This CDR3 is built from 14 residues. Germline values: CDR1 SGHNT, CDR2 YYREEE (reference sequence).

The gene calls are TRBV11-1 and TRBJ2-5; TRBD1 matches at 9 bases. Germline assignment: CDR1 SGHAT and CDR2 FQDESV (reference sequence). There are 15 residues in the CDR3. V shed 5 bases and J 4 bases; nucleotides not matched to a gene: 8. The CDR3, as DNA: TGTGCCAGCAGCACAAGGACAGGGGCTGGAGAGACCCAGTACTTC. Translated: CASSTRTGAGETQYF.

The gene calls are TRBV7-8 and TRBJ2-7; D not resolved. Trimming removed 7 bases at V and 5 bases at J, with 12 bases between. The V gene's germline CDR1 is SGHVS and CDR2 FQNEAQ. There are 12 residues in the CDR3. The DNA of the CDR3 is TGTGCCAGCACCTCACCCCCGGACGAGCAGTACTTC. Translating gives CASTSPPDEQYF.

This rearrangement joins TRBV5-4 to TRBJ1-1; TRBD1 might be the D (6 bases). This CDR3 is 13 amino acids long. CDR1 is SGHNT and CDR2 is YYREEE in the germline V gene (reference sequence). Trimming removed 10 bases from V and 3 bases from J, with 16 bases in between. CDR3 sequence: CAVHRARDTEAFF. The CDR3 DNA reads TGTGCCGTTCACAGGGCCCGGGACACTGAAGCTTTCTTT.

This chain joins TRBV15 and TRBJ2-3; TRBD1 matches at 11 bases. The V and J ends lost 3 bases and 4 bases, in that order; junction bases with no gene match: 0. CDR3 length: 14 residues. Germline CDR1 reads LNHNV; CDR2 reads YYDKDF (reference sequence). The CDR3 reads CATSRGQGADTQYF. The CDR3 bases are TGTGCCACCAGCAGGGGACAGGGGGCAGATACGCAGTATTTT.

This clone appeared a few times. Germline is not matched at one junction end, which may reflect a read error. The chain combines TRBV25-1 with TRBJ1-5; D might be TRBD1 (6 bases). Germline assignment: CDR1 MGHDK and CDR2 SYGVNS. This CDR3 region has 13 residues. For the CDR3, the DNA is TGTGCCAGCCCGACCAGGGGCAATCAGCCCCAGAATTTT. It specifies CASPTRGNQPQNF.